Each of the 5 T cell receptor beta chains below was sequenced from the same sample in a study of T cells after yellow fever vaccination. TCRdb reanalysed the 5' RACE reads using MiXCR and keeps one entry per CDR3 protein. The sample has 100,000 to 150,000 distinct CDR3 sequences, 13% to 15% seen once; the top ten hold about 42%. The sequences come from CD8+ T cells sorted from PBMCs, collected 5 days after the yellow fever booster vaccination. The receptors stem from a man younger than 35 who received the YFV17D yellow fever vaccine.

This clonotype was seen only a few times. This sequence joins TRBV4-3 and TRBJ2-1; 9 bases map to TRBD1. The ends lost 4 bases at V and 8 bases at J; junction bases unmatched: 9. In germline, CDR1 is LGHNA, CDR2 YSLEER. CDR3 length equals 15 residues. CDR3 residues: CASSPRTGEYHEQFF. The CDR3 DNA follows: TGCGCCAGCAGCCCTCGGACAGGGGAATATCATGAGCAGTTCTTC.

This clonotype was observed many times. The chain uses TRBV6-1 and TRBJ2-1; the match to TRBD2 covers 13 bases. Germline CDR1 reads MNHNS; CDR2 reads SASEGT. Germline trimming cut 2 bases from V and 0 bases from J; bases unmatched to any gene: 4. The length of the CDR3 is 18 residues. The CDR3 nucleotides read TGTGCCAGCAGTGAATGGGGACTAGCGGGGAGCTCCTACAATGAGCAGTTCTTC. It is translated as CASSEWGLAGSSYNEQFF.

The chain links TRBV11-2 to TRBJ2-6; D remains ambiguous. The V and J ends lost 2 bases and 4 bases respectively, with 15 bases between them. Looked up from germline, CDR1 is SGHAT and CDR2 is FQNNGV. The CDR3 loop spans 17 amino acids. CDR3 nucleotide sequence: TGTGCCAGCAGCTTACAATCCACCCTCACGGGGGCCAACGTCCTGACTTTC. Its translation is CASSLQSTLTGANVLTF.

The CDR3 nucleotides read TGTGCCAGCAGCCAAGTTTGGCTTGGTAGGGCTAGGGAGGATGGGACCCAGTACTTC. Its protein is CASSQVWLGRAREDGTQYF. This chain uses TRBV3-1 with TRBJ2-5; perhaps TRBD2 as D (6 bases). CDR3 length equals 19 residues. Germline-derived CDR1 and CDR2 are LGHDT and YNNKEL (reference sequence). V shed 1 base and J shed 7 bases, with 28 bases lying between them.

The V and J genes are TRBV5-1 and TRBJ2-2; no firm D call. Germline V gene data show CDR1 as SGHRS and CDR2 as YFSETQ. The CDR3 length is 14 residues. Deletions cut 4 bases from V and 4 bases from J, with 11 bases between. The CDR3 DNA reads TGCGCCAGCAGCGCCTCGCTTATCACCGGGGAGCTGTTTTTT. This gives the protein CASSASLITGELFF.